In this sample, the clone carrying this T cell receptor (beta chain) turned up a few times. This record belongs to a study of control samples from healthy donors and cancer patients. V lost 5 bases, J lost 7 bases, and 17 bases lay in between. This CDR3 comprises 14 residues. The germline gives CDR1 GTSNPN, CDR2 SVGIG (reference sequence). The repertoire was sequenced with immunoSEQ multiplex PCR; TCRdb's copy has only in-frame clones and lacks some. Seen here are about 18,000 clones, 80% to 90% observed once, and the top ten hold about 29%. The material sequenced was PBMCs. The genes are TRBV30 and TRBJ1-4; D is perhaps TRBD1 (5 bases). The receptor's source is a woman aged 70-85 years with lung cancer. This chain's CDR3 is CAWGEGNRGEKLFF. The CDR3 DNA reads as TGTGCCTGGGGGGAGGGGAACCGGGGTGAAAAACTGTTTTTT.